The sequence of this TCR beta chain was determined in a study of Ad26.COV2.S vaccination and SARS-CoV-2 variants. Treatment specified: over 15 received Ad26.COV2.S at low or high dose, single or two shots; roughly 5 received placebo; per-sample allocation not given. Collection of the samples took place on day 63 after the first injection of vaccine or placebo. Profiled with immunoSEQ multiplex PCR; TCRdb holds only in-frame clones, not every one. The table has 400,000 or so clones, about nine tenths seen once. Per the germline V gene, CDR1 is SGHVS and CDR2 is FQNEAQ. The length of the CDR3 is 16 residues. The V and J ends lost 5 bases and 10 bases respectively, with 26 bases between them.

J is TRBJ2-5 and V is TRBV7-8, with D possibly being TRBD1 (6 bases). This TCR came from a person between 18 and 59 years old who received the Ad26.COV2.S COVID-19 vaccine or a placebo. The material was peripheral blood, obtained in a trial of Ad26.COV2.S vaccine versus placebo. The CDR3 coding sequence is TGTGCCAGCAGCCTGCGCCGGGTCGGACAGCTAGAGTTCCAGTACTTC. As protein: CASSLRRVGQLEFQYF.